This record concerns one T cell receptor (beta chain) sequence. The antigen remains undetermined. The V gene's germline CDR1 is SGHNT and CDR2 YYREEE (reference sequence). This CDR3 comprises 13 residues. V dropped 2 bases and J dropped 8; count of bases not matched to a gene: 4. This specimen belongs to a study of OX40 agonist ivuxolimab in advanced cancers. Background on the study: Patients received intravenous ivuxolimab every 2 weeks at 0.01 to 10 mg/kg. Broader study findings: In the 0.1 to 3.0 mg/kg range, CD4+ and CD8+ blood T cells had expanded clonally by week 6.

Data came from immunoSEQ multiplex PCR; TCRdb stores just in-frame clones and leaves some out. The data show 80,000 or so clones, roughly 88% seen once. The sample was CD4+ or CD8+ T cells sorted from blood, taken in a trial of the OX40 agonist ivuxolimab. The chain recombines TRBV5-4 with TRBJ2-1; 7 bases line up with TRBD1. This sequence originates from an adult with an advanced solid tumor such as melanoma, head and neck, liver or kidney cancer. The CDR3 DNA follows: TGTGCCAGCAGCTTTGACAGGGCAGATGAGCAGTTCTTC. Amino acids: CASSFDRADEQFF.